The text below deals with one T cell receptor (beta chain). This specimen belongs to a study of T cell changes during pregnancy in multiple sclerosis. The CDR3 runs 13 residues. V lost 3 bases and J lost 4, with 10 bases in between. Germline lookup yields CDR1 SGDLS and CDR2 YYNGEE. Sequencing used immunoSEQ multiplex PCR; TCRdb keeps in-frame clones, though not all of them. This table holds 55,000 to 85,000 clones, approximately 92% found once. The clonotype originates from a female donor with multiple sclerosis, enrolled in a pregnancy study. The J gene is TRBJ1-2, the V gene TRBV9, with D unclear. The specimen comprised peripheral blood, sampled in the second trimester of pregnancy. CDR3 sequence: CASSGSRSYGYTF. CDR3 bases: TGTGCCAGCAGCGGATCGAGGTCCTATGGCTACACCTTC. Full variable domain (remainder filled in from reference TRBV9 and TRBJ1-2): DSGVTQTPKHLITATGQRVTLRCSPRSGDLSVYWYQQSLDQGLQFLIQYYNGEERAKGNILERFSAQQFPDLHSELNLSSLELGDSALYFCASSGSRSYGYTFGSGTRLTVV.